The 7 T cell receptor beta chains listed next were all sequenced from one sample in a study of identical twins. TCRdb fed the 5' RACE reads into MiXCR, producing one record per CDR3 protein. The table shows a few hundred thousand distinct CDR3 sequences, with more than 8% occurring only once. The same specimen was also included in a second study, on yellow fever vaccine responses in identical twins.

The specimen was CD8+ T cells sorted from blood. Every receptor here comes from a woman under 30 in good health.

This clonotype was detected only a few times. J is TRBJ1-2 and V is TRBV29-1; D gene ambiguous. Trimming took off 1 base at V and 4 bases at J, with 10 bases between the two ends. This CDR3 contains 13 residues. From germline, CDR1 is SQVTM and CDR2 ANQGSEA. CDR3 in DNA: TGCAGCGTTGAAGTCGGGAGAAGCTATGGCTACACCTTC. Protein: CSVEVGRSYGYTF. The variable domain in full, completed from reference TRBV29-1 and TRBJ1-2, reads SAVISQKPSRDICQRGTSLTIQCQVDSQVTMMFWYRQQPGQSLTLIATANQGSEATYESGFVIDKFPISRPNLTFSTLTVSNMSPEDSSIYLCSVEVGRSYGYTFGSGTRLTVV.

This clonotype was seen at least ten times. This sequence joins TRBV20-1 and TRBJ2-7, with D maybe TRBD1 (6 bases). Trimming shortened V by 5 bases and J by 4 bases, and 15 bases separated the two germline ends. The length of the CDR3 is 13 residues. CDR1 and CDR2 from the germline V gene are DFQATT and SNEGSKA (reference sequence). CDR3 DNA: TGCAGTGCTGAAGACAGGACGTTGTACGAGCAGTACTTC. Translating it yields CSAEDRTLYEQYF.

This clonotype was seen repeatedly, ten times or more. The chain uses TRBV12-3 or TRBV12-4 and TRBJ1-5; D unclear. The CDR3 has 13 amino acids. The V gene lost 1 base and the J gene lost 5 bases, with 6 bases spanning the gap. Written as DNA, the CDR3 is TGTGCCAGCAGTTTAGAACATTATCAGCCCCAGCATTTT. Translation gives CASSLEHYQPQHF.

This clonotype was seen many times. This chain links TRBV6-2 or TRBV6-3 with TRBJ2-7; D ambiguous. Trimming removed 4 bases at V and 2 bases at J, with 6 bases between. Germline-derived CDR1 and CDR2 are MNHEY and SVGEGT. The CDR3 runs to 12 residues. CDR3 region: CASSSQPYEQYF. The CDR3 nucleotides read TGTGCCAGCAGTTCCCAACCCTACGAGCAGTACTTC.

The CDR3 is CASSGTAYEQYF. The CDR3 nucleotides are TGTGCCAGCAGTGGAACAGCCTACGAGCAGTACTTC. This chain joins TRBV6-1 and TRBJ2-7, with D unclear. Germline V gene sequence: CDR1 MNHNS, CDR2 SASEGT. This CDR3 has 12 amino acids. Trimming left V 4 bases short and J 2 bases short, with 6 bases between.

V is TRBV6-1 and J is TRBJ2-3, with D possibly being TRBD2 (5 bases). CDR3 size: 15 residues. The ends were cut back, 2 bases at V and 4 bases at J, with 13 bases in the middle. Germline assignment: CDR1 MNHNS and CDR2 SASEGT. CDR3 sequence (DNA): TGTGCCAGCAGTGAATGGGCCTCCGGGGCAGATACGCAGTATTTT. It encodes CASSEWASGADTQYF.

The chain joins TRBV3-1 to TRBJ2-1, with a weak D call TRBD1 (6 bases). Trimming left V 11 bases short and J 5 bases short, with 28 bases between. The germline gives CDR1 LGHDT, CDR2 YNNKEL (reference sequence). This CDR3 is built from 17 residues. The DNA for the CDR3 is TGTGCCCTCAGTTTCTTAGGACAGTACCGAGGGGACAATGAGCAGTTCTTC. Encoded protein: CALSFLGQYRGDNEQFF.